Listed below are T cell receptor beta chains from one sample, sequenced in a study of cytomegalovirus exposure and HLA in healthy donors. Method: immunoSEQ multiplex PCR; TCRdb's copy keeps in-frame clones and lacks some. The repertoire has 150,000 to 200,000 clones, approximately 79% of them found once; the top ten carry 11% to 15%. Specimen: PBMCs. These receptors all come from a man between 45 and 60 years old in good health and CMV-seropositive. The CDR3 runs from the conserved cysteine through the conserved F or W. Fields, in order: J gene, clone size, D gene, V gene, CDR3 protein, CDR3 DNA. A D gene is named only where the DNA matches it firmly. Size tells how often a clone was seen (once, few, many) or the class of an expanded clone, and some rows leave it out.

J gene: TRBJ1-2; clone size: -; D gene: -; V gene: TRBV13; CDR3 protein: CASSRGEALGGYTF; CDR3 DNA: TGTGCCAGCAGCCGAGGGGAGGCCTTGGGGGGCTACACCTTC
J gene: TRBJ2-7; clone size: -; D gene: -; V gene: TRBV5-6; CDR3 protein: CASSLTASGYEQYF; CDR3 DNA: TGTGCCAGCAGCCTTACGGCCAGCGGCTACGAGCAGTACTTC
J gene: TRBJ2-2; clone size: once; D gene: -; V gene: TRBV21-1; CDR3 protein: CASSKGARLSGDTGELFF; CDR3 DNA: TGTGCCAGCAGCAAAGGGGCTCGTTTGTCAGGGGACACCGGGGAGCTGTTTTTT
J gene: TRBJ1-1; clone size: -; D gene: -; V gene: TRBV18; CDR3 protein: CASSGQRNTEAFF; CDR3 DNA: TGTGCCAGCTCAGGACAGCGGAACACTGAAGCTTTCTTT
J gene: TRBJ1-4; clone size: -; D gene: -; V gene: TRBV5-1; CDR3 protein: CASSLDRDNEKLFF; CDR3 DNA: TGCGCCAGCAGCTTGGACAGGGATAATGAAAAACTGTTTTTT
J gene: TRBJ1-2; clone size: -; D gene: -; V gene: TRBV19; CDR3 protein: CASRPLGGNRARSNYGYTF; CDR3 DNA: TGTGCCAGTAGACCCCTGGGAGGGAACAGGGCTCGATCTAACTATGGCTACACCTTC
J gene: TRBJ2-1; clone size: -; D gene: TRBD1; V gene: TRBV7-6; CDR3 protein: CASSPAGTGGRNEQFF; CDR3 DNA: TGTGCCAGCAGCCCCGCCGGGACAGGGGGCCGAAATGAGCAGTTCTTC
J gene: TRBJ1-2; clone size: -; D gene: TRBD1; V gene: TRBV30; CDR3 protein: CAWRHPRDRDYGYTF; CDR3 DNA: TGTGCCTGGAGACATCCTCGGGACAGAGACTATGGCTACACCTTC
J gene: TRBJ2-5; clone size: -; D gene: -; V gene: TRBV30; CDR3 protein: CAWTFTGVPGETQYF; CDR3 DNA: TGTGCCTGGACCTTCACGGGAGTACCAGGAGAGACCCAGTACTTC
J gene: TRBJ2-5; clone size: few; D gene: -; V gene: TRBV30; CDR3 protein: CAWNRFRETQYF; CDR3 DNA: TGTGCCTGGAACAGGTTTCGGGAGACCCAGTACTTC
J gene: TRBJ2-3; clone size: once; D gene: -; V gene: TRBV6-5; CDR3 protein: CASSWTSTDTQYF; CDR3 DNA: TGTGCCAGCAGTTGGACTAGCACAGATACGCAGTATTTT
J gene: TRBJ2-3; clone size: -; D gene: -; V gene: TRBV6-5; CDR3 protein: CASSLRGYRPMDF; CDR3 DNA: TGTGCCAGCAGTTTAAGGGGGTACCGACCTATGGATTTT
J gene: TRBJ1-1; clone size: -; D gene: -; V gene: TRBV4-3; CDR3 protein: CASSSVLSTEAFF; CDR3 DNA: TGCGCCAGCAGCTCCGTTCTGAGCACTGAAGCTTTCTTT
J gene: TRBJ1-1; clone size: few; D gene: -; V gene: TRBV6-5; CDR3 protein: CASSYSGRPRPTEAFF; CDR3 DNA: TGTGCCAGCAGTTACTCGGGCAGGCCTCGTCCCACTGAAGCTTTCTTT
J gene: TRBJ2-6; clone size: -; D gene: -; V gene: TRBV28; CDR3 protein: CASLDTGIRSGANVLTF; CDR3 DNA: TGTGCCAGCCTAGACACAGGGATTCGATCTGGGGCCAACGTCCTGACTTTC
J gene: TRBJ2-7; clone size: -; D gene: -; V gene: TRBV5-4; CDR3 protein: CASSLGQGGRYEQYF; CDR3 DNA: TGTGCCAGCAGCTTGGGCCAGGGGGGCCGCTACGAGCAGTACTTC
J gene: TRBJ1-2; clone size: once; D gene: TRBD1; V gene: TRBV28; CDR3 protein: CASSFRDRVNLYGYTF; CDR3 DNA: TGTGCCAGCAGCTTTAGGGACAGGGTGAATTTGTATGGCTACACCTTC
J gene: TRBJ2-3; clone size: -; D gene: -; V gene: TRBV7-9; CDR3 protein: CASREWGESTDTQYF; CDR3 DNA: TGTGCCAGCAGGGAGTGGGGGGAAAGCACAGATACGCAGTATTTT
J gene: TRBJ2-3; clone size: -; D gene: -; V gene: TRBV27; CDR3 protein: CASSLIGVSTDTQYF; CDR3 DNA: TGTGCCAGCAGTTTAATCGGGGTTAGCACAGATACGCAGTATTTT
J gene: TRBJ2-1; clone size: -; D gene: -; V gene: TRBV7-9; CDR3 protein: CASSLVLTNEQFF; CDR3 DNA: TGTGCCAGCAGCTTAGTCCTCACTAATGAGCAGTTCTTC
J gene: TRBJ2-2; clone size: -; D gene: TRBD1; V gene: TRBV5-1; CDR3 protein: CASSTTGFTGELFF; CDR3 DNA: TGCGCCAGCAGCACGACAGGGTTTACCGGGGAGCTGTTTTTT
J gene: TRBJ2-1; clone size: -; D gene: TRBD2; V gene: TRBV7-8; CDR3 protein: CASSRTSGGASSYNEQFF; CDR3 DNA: TGTGCCAGCAGTCGTACTAGCGGGGGGGCGAGCTCCTACAATGAGCAGTTCTTC
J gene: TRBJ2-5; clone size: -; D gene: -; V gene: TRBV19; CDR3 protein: CASSIQGHETQYF; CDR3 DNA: TGTGCCAGTAGTATTCAGGGGCACGAGACCCAGTACTTC
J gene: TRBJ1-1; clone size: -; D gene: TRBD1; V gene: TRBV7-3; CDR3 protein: CSSSLSGGEGTEAFF; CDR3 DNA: TGTTCCAGCAGCCTATCAGGGGGCGAGGGCACTGAAGCTTTCTTT
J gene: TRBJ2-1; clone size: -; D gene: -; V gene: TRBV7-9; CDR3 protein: CASSSQSGPQDNEQFF; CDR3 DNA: TGTGCCAGCAGCTCACAGTCCGGCCCGCAGGACAATGAGCAGTTCTTC
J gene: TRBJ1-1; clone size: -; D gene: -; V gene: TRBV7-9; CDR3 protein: CASSGGPAEAFF; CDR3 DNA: TGTGCCAGCAGCGGAGGGCCAGCGGAAGCTTTCTTT
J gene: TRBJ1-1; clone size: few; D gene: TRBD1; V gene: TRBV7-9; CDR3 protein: CASSLAPGQGSPEAFF; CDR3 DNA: TGTGCCAGCAGCTTAGCACCGGGACAGGGGAGCCCTGAAGCTTTCTTT
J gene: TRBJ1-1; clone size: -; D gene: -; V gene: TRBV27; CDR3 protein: CASSLRAGQGRANTEAFF; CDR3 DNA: TGTGCCAGCAGTTTAAGAGCGGGGCAAGGCAGGGCTAACACTGAAGCTTTCTTT
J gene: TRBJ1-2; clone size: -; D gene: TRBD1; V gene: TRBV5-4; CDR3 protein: CASSGTGDYGYTF; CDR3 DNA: TGTGCCAGCAGCGGAACAGGGGACTATGGCTACACCTTC
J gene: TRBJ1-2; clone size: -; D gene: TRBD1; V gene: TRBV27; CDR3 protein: CASGGQGAAGVYGYTF; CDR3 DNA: TGTGCCAGTGGGGGACAGGGGGCCGCGGGGGTCTATGGCTACACCTTC
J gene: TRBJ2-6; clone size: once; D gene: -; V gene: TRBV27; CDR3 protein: CASSVQGNSGANVLTF; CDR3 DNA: TGTGCCAGCAGTGTCCAGGGAAACTCTGGGGCCAACGTCCTGACTTTC